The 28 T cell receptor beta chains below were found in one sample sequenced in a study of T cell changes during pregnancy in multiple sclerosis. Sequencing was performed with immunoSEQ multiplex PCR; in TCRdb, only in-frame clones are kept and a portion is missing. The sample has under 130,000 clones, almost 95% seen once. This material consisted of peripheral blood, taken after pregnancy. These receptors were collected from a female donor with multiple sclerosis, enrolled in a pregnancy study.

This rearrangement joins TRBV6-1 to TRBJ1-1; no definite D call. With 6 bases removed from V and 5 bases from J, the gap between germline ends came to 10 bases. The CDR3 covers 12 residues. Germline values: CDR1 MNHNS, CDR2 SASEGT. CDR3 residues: CASSVRATEAFF. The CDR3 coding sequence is TGTGCCAGCAGCGTGCGAGCTACTGAAGCTTTCTTT.

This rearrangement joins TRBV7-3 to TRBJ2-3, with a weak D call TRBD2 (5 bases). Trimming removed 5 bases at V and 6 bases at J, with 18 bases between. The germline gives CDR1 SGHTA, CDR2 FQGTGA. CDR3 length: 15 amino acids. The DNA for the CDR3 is TGTGCCAGCAGCCCCCCCGGACTTCCGGCGGATACGCAGTATTTT. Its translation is CASSPPGLPADTQYF.

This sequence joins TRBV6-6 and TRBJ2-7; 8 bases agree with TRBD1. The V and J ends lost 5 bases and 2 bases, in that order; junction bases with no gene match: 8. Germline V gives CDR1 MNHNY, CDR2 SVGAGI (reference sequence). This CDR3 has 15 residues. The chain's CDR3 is CASSPPGTGTYEQYF. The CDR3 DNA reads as TGTGCCAGCAGTCCCCCCGGGACAGGAACCTACGAGCAGTACTTC.

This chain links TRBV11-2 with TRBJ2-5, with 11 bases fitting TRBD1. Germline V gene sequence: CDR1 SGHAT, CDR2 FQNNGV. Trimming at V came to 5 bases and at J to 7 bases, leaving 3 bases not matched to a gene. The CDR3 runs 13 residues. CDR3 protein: CASSPGTGGTQYF. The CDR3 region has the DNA TGTGCCAGCAGCCCAGGGACAGGGGGGACCCAGTACTTC.

CDR3: CASTPTDPQETQYF. The CDR3 DNA reads TGTGCCAGCACCCCGACAGACCCTCAAGAGACCCAGTACTTC. The V call is TRBV28, the J call TRBJ2-5, with a tentative D call TRBD1 (5 bases). The germline CDR1 and CDR2 sequences are MDHEN and SYDVKM. V shed 7 bases and J shed 2 bases, with 14 bases lying between them. The CDR3 contains 14 residues.

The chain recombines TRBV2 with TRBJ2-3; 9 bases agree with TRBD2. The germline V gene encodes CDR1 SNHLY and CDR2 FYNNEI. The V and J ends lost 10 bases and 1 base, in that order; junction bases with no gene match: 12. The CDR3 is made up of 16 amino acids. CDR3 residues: CANTLRERGGTDTQYF. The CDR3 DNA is TGTGCCAACACATTACGGGAGCGGGGGGGCACAGATACGCAGTATTTT.

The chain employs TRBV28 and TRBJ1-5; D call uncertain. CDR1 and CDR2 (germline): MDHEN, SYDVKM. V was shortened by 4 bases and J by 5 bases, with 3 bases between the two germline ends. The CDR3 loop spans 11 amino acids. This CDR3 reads CASSSYQPQHF. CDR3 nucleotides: TGTGCCAGCAGTTCCTATCAGCCCCAGCATTTT.

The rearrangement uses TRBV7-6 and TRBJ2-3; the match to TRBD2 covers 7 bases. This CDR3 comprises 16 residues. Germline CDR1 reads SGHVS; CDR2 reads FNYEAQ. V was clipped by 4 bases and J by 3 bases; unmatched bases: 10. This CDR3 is CASSSLAARSTDTQYF. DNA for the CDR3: TGTGCCAGCAGCTCGCTAGCGGCACGGTCTACAGATACGCAGTATTTT.

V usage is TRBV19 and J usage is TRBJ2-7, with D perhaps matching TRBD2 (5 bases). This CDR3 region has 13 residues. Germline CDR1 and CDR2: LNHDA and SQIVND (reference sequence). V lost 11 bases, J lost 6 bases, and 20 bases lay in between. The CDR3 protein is CAPKEGMVSEQYF. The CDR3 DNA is TGTGCCCCCAAAGAGGGAATGGTAAGCGAGCAGTACTTC.

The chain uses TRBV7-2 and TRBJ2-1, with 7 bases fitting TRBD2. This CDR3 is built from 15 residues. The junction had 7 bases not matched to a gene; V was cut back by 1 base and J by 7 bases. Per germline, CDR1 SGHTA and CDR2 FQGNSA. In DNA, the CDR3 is TGTGCCAGCAGCTTAGGGGGGAGGGCCATAAATGAGCAGTTCTTC. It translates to CASSLGGRAINEQFF.

CDR3 amino acids: CASTRGEADTGELFF. CDR3 bases: TGTGCCAGCACTCGAGGGGAGGCGGACACCGGGGAGCTGTTTTTT. This chain links TRBV6-1 with TRBJ2-2, with D possibly TRBD2 on 6 matching bases. CDR3 length: 15 residues. The V end lost 7 bases, the J end lost 3 bases, and 15 bases lay between the germline ends. CDR1 and CDR2 from the germline V gene are MNHNS and SASEGT.

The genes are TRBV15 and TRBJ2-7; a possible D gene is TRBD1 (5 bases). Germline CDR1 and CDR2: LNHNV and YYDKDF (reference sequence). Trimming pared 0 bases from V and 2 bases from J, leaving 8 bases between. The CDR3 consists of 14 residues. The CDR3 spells CATSREPGTYEQYF. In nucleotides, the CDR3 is TGTGCCACCAGCAGAGAACCAGGGACCTACGAGCAGTACTTC.

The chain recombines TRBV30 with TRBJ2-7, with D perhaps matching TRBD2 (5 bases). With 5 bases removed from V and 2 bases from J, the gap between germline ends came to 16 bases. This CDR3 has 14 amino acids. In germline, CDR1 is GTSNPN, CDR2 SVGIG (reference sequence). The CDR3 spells CAWDSKGGPYEQYF. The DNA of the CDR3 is TGTGCCTGGGACTCCAAGGGCGGGCCCTACGAGCAGTACTTC. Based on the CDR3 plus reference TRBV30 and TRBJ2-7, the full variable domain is SQTIHQWPATLVQPVGSPLSLECTVEGTSNPNLYWYRQAAGRGLQLLFYSVGIGQISSEVPQNLSASRPQDRQFILSSKKLLLSDSGFYLCAWDSKGGPYEQYFGPGTRLTVT.

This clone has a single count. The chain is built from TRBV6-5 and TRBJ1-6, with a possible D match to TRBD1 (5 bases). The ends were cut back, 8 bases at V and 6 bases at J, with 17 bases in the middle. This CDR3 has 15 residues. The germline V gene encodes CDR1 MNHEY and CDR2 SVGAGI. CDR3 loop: CASARGGMSNSPLHF. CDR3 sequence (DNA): TGTGCCAGCGCCCGGGGGGGGATGAGTAATTCACCCCTCCACTTT.

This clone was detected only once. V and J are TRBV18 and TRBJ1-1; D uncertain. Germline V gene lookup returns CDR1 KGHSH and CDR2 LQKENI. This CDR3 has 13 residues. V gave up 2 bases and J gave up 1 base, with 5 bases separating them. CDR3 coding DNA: TGTGCCAGCTCACCATCCGGGAACACTGAAGCTTTCTTT. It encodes CASSPSGNTEAFF. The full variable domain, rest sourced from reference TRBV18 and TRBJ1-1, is NAGVMQNPRHLVRRRGQEARLRCSPMKGHSHVYWYRQLPEEGLKFMVYLQKENIIDESGMPKERFSAEFPKEGPSILRIQQVVRGDSAAYFCASSPSGNTEAFFGQGTRLTVV.

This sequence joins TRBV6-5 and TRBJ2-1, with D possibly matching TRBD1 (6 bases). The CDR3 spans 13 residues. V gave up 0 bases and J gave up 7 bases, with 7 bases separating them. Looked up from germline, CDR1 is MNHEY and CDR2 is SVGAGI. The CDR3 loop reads CASSYSGTNEQFF. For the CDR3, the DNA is TGTGCCAGCAGTTACTCCGGGACAAATGAGCAGTTCTTC.

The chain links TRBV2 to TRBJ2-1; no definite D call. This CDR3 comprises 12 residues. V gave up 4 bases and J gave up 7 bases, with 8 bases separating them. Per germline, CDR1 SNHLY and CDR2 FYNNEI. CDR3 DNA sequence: TGTGCCAGCAGTGCCAGAGCGAATGAGCAGTTCTTC. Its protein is CASSARANEQFF.

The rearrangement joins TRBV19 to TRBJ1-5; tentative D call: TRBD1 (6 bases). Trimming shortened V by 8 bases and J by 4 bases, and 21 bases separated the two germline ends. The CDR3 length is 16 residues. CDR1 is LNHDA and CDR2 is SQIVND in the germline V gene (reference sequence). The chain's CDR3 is CASAVGDRGINQPQHF. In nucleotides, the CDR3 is TGTGCCAGTGCCGTAGGGGATAGGGGGATAAATCAGCCCCAGCATTTT.

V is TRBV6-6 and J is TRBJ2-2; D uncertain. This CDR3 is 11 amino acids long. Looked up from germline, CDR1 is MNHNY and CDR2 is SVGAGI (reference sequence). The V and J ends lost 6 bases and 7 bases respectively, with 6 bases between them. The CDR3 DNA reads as TGTGCCAGCAGGGCCGTCGGGGAGCTGTTTTTT. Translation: CASRAVGELFF.

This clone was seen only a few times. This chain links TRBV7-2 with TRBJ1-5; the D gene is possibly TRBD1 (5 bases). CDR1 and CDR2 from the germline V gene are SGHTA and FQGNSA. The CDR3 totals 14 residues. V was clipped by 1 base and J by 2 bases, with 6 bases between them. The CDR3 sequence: CASSLEGGNQPQHF. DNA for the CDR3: TGTGCCAGCAGCTTAGAAGGGGGCAATCAGCCCCAGCATTTT. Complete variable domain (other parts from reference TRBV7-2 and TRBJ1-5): GAGVSQSPSNKVTEKGKDVELRCDPISGHTALYWYRQSLGQGLEFLIYFQGNSAPDKSGLPSDRFSAERTGGSVSTLTIQRTQQEDSAVYLCASSLEGGNQPQHFGDGTRLSIL.

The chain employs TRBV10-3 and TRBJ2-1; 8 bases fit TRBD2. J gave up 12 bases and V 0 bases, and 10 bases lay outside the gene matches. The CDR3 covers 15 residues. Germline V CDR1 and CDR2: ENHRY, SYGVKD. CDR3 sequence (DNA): TGTGCCATCAGTGAGTCGCGGTTAGCGGGGACCTGGCAGTTCTTC. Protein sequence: CAISESRLAGTWQFF.

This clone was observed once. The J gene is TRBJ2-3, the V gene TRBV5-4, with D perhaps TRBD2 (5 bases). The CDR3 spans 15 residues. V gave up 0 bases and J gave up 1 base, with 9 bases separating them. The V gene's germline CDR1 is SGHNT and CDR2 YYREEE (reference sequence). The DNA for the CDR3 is TGTGCCAGCAGCTTGGCTAGCCCGGGCACAGATACGCAGTATTTT. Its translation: CASSLASPGTDTQYF. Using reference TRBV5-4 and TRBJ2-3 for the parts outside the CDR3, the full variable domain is ETGVTQSPTHLIKTRGQQVTLRCSSQSGHNTVSWYQQALGQGPQFIFQYYREEENGRGNFPPRFSGLQFPNYSSELNVNALELDDSALYLCASSLASPGTDTQYFGPGTRLTVL.

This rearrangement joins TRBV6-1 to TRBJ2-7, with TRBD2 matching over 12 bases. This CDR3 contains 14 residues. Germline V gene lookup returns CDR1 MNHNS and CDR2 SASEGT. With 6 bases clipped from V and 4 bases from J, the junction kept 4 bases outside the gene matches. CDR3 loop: CASSRTSGTYEQYF. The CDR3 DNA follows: TGTGCCAGCAGCCGGACTAGCGGGACTTACGAGCAGTACTTC.

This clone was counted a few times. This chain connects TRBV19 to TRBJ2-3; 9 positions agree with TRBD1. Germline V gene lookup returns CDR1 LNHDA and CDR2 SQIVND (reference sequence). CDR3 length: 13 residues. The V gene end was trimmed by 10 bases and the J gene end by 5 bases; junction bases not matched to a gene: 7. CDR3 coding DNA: TGTGCCACCGCCGACAGGGGGAGAGATACGCAGTATTTT. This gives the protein CATADRGRDTQYF.

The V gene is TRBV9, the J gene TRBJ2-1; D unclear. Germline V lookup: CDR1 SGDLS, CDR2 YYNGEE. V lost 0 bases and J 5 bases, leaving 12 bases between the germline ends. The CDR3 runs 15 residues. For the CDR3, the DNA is TGTGCCAGCAGCGTAGGTCCCTACCAAAACAATGAGCAGTTCTTC. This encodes CASSVGPYQNNEQFF.

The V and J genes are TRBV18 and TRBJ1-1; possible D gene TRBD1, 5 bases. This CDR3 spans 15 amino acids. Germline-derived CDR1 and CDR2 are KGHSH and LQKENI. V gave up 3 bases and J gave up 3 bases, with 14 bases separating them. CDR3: CASSPPLGGDTEAFF. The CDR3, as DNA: TGTGCCAGCTCACCGCCTCTGGGAGGGGACACTGAAGCTTTCTTT.

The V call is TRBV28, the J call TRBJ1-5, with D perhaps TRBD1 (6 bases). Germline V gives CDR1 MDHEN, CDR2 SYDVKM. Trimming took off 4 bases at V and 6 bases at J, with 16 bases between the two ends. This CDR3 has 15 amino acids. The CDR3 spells CASSSSGRGIQPQHF. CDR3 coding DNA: TGTGCCAGCAGTTCTTCAGGGAGGGGGATTCAGCCCCAGCATTTT.

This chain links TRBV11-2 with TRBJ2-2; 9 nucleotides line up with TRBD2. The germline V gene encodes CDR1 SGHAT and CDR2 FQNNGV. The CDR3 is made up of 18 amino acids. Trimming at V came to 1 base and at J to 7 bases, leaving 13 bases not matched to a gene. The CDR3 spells CASSLAWGLARGNGELFF. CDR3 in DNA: TGTGCCAGCAGCTTAGCGTGGGGACTAGCTCGGGGCAACGGGGAGCTGTTTTTT. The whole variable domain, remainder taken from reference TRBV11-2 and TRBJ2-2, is EAGVAQSPRYKIIEKRQSVAFWCNPISGHATLYWYQQILGQGPKLLIQFQNNGVVDDSQLPKDRFSAERLKGVDSTLKIQPAKLEDSAVYLCASSLAWGLARGNGELFFGEGSRLTVL.